These T cell receptor beta chains were read from a single sample in a study of Graves' ophthalmopathy and Graves' hyperthyroidism. TCRdb called the multiplex PCR reads again in MiXCR, with one record for every CDR3 protein. There are about 500,000 distinct CDR3 sequences in the sample; 35% to 40% occur only once, and 3.5% to 5% lies in the top ten. The sequencing sample was made of peripheral blood or thyroid tissue (not recorded which). The receptors were gathered from an adult man with Graves' hyperthyroidism. The CDR3 runs from the conserved cysteine through the conserved F or W. The order of the fields is D gene, J gene, V gene, clone size, CDR3 length, CDR3 DNA, CDR3 protein. A D gene is named only where the DNA matches it firmly. Size is stated for part of the rows, as once, few or many counts, or as a class when the clone is expanded.

TRBD1 TRBJ2-7 TRBV11-1 many 14 TGTGCCAGCAGCTTAGCAGGGACAGCCTACGAGCAGTACTTC CASSLAGTAYEQYF
NA TRBJ1-2 TRBV10-3 many 14 TGTGCCATCAGTGAATCAGGGGATAACTATGGCTACACCTTC CAISESGDNYGYTF
TRBD1 TRBJ2-7 TRBV7-8 many 17 TGTGCCAGCAGCTTTCCGCTAAGGACAGGGGTCTCCTACGAGCAGTACTTC CASSFPLRTGVSYEQYF
NA TRBJ1-2 TRBV28 few 13 TGTGCCAGCAGCTCCGGGGTAATACATGGCTACACCTTC CASSSGVIHGYTF
NA TRBJ2-2 TRBV5-1 NA 15 TGCGCCAGCAGCTTGGAGGGGTGGAACACCGGGGAGCTGTTTTTT CASSLEGWNTGELFF
TRBD1 TRBJ2-1 TRBV14 NA 14 TGTGCCAGCAGCCCCTCGGACAGGTATTACGAGCAGTTCTTC CASSPSDRYYEQFF
NA TRBJ2-3 TRBV25-1 NA 16 TGTGCCAGCAGCGCAACGAGGGGGGATGGCACAGATACGCAGTATTTT CASSATRGDGTDTQYF
NA TRBJ1-6 TRBV13 few 17 TGTGCCAGCAGGGCAGGCGGACCGGGGCGAAGGAATTCACCCCTCCACTTT CASRAGGPGRRNSPLHF
TRBD2 TRBJ2-7 TRBV20-1 few 14 TGCAGTGCTAACCCGGGACTAGCGGGTCGTGAGCAGTACTTC CSANPGLAGREQYF
NA TRBJ1-6 TRBV4-2 NA 13 TGTGCCAGCAGCCAAGGGACTAGTTCACCCCTCCACTTT CASSQGTSSPLHF